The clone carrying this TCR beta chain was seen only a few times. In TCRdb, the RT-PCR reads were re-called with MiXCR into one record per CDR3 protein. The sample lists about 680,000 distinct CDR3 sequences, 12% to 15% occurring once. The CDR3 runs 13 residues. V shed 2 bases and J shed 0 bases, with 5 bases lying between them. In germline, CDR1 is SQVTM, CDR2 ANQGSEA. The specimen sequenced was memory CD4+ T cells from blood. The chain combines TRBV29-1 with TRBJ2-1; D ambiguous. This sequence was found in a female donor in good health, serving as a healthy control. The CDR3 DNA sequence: TGCAGCGTTGAAAGCTTCTCCTACAATGAGCAGTTCTTC. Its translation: CSVESFSYNEQFF.